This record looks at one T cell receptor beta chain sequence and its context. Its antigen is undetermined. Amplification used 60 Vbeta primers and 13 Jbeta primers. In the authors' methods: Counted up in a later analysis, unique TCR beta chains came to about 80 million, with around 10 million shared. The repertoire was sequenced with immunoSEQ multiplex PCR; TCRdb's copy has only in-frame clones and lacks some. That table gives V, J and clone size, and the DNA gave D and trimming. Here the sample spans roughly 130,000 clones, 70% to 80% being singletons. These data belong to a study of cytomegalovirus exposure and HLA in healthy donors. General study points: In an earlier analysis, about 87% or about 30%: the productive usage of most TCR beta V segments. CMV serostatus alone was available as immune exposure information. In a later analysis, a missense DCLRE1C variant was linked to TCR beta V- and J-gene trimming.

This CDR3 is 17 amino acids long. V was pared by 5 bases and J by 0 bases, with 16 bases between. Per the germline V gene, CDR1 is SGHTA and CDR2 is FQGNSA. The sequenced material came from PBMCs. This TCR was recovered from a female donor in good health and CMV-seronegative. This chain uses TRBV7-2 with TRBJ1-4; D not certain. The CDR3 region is CASSPERTTPTNEKLFF. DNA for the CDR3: TGTGCCAGCAGCCCGGAGAGAACAACCCCAACTAATGAAAAACTGTTTTTT.